This entry concerns a single T cell receptor (beta chain). This clonotype was observed a handful of times. This receptor's antigen is unknown. Relative to the germline gene, one junction end is altered; a read error may explain this. The treatment or condition label, as the study defines it: live attenuated yellow fever vaccine strain. At each blood-draw timepoint, two biological replicates of bulk PBMCs were obtained. A standard Ficoll-Paque protocol was used to isolate PBMCs from peripheral blood. TriZol was used to extract RNA from bulk PBMCs, from CD4 and CD8 fractions, and from dextramer-positive and dextramer-negative fractions. The sequencer was an Illumina NovaSeq 6000. TCR cDNA was synthesized by 5'RACE template switching, through which a universal primer site and unique molecular identifiers were introduced. Priming for cDNA synthesis came from both the TCR alpha and TCR beta constant segments. Two PCR steps were used to amplify libraries, with sample barcodes and sequencing adapters being added in the second step. Sequencing of libraries was performed on Illumina HiSeq 2500 (2x100 bp) or NovaSeq (2x150 bp). In the authors' own workflow: MIGEC was used to demultiplex reads and collapse the reads into UMI consensus sequences, and MiXCR was used for V(D)J alignment. Using edgeR on replicate PBMC samples, clonotypes were called vaccine-responding if FDR was below 0.01 and the log2 fold change was above 5 up to day 15. CD4 or CD8 identity was assigned to each bulk clonotype according to whether the clonotype was present at higher abundance in the sequenced CD4 repertoire or the sequenced CD8 repertoire. The public reads were reprocessed in TCRdb via fastp at Q25 and MiXCR, keeping in-frame beta chains. Merged by CDR3 protein, the rows form single entries marked with the most common genes and DNA. These V and J calls originate from TCRdb's pipeline instead of the authors' own analysis. The sample includes hundreds of thousands of distinct CDR3 sequences, with 3.6% observed a single time. About 25% of the sample is taken by the ten largest.

The CDR3, cysteine through phenylalanine, is 14 amino acids long. The retained sequence is limited to the CDR3, 42 bases, with the frame set at the first base. The germline V gene (reference sequence) supplies CDR1 SSHAT and CDR2 FNYEAQ. The data were obtained in a study of T cells after yellow fever vaccination (dated by TCRdb to about 2019). Context from the whole study: The SMART-Seq v4 Ultra Low Input RNA kit was used to prepare libraries from fractions with low cell numbers. The cohort comprised two healthy male donors, one aged 18 to 29 and one aged 30 to 40 years. Bulk PBMC replicates and cell subsets were isolated from blood drawn at multiple timepoints before and after both primary and secondary immunization. Bulk TCR alpha and beta repertoires were sequenced longitudinally to track T-cell clones before and after primary and booster YFV17D yellow fever vaccination.

Beyond this particular receptor, the publication reports: The study included only a couple of donors, which limits how far the findings can be generalized. After the booster, most of the clones that had expanded following primary vaccination were detected again (roughly 96% of CD4 and 80% to 90% of CD8), which suggests that memory was broadly maintained. FACS-sorted repertoires could contain abundant contaminating clonotypes from the bulk population, so computational filtering was required. Compared with the primary T-cell response, the secondary T-cell response was weaker but faster, peaking on day 5 rather than day 15. A small share of clonotypes occurred in both CD4 and CD8 compartments, likely arising from convergent recombination.

This sample comprised PBMCs, obtained on the day of the yellow fever booster vaccination. This TCR came from a man younger than 35 who received the YFV17D yellow fever vaccine. This sequence uses TRBV7-7 and TRBJ2-1; TRBD2 could be the D gene, as 6 bases match. The DNA sequence follows: TGTGCTAGCAGCTTAGCGGCACAGACCAATGAGCAGTTCTTC. Translated, this is CASSLAAQTNEQFF.